This is a list of T cell receptor beta chains from one sample in a study of blood T cell repertoires in COVID-19. Data came from immunoSEQ multiplex PCR; TCRdb stores just in-frame clones and leaves some out. This table has 200,000 to 300,000 clones, 86% appearing once. Sequencing input: peripheral blood. These TCRs come from an older woman who had recovered from COVID-19. Each CDR3 is given with its conserved first and last residue. A D gene is named only where the DNA matches it firmly. Size values are once, few and many counts, or a class for expanded clones, and some rows have none.

cdr3_aa cdr3_nt j_call clone_size v_call d_call
CAIGQGDLPLHF TGTGCCATCGGACAGGGGGACTTGCCCCTCCACTTT TRBJ1-6 NA TRBV28 TRBD1
CASSLDFGLAGNNEQFF TGTGCCAGCAGCTTAGATTTTGGACTAGCGGGCAACAATGAGCAGTTCTTC TRBJ2-1 NA TRBV11-2 TRBD2
CSARGQANYEQYF TGCAGCGCCAGAGGACAGGCCAACTACGAGCAGTACTTC TRBJ2-7 NA TRBV29-1 TRBD1
CASSLPRGETQYF TGTGCCAGCAGTCTACCTAGAGGAGAGACCCAGTACTTC TRBJ2-5 NA TRBV2 NA
CASSLGGQGNEQFF TGTGCCAGCAGTTTAGGTGGGCAGGGCAATGAGCAGTTCTTC TRBJ2-1 NA TRBV28 NA
CASSLGLAGGQDTQYF TGTGCCAGCAGCTTAGGATTAGCGGGGGGGCAAGATACGCAGTATTTT TRBJ2-3 once TRBV7-2 TRBD2
CASRTGPTNEKLFF TGTGCCAGCCGGACAGGGCCAACTAATGAAAAACTGTTTTTT TRBJ1-4 NA TRBV7-9 TRBD1
CASLDRAYEQYF TGTGCCAGCCTAGATCGCGCCTACGAGCAGTACTTC TRBJ2-7 NA TRBV2 NA
CASSLTGYNTGELFF TGTGCCAGCTCCCTTACAGGGTACAACACCGGGGAGCTGTTTTTT TRBJ2-2 NA TRBV3-1/TRBV3-2 NA
CASSYSGTSGHEQYF TGTGCCAGCAGTTACTCGGGGACTAGCGGCCACGAGCAGTACTTC TRBJ2-7 NA TRBV6-8 TRBD2
CASSLRTRNGGQGEKLFF TGTGCCAGCAGCCTAAGGACCCGGAACGGGGGGCAGGGAGAAAAACTGTTTTTT TRBJ1-4 once TRBV4-2 NA
CASSYSRVSAGNTIYF TGTGCCAGCAGTTACAGCAGGGTGTCGGCTGGAAACACCATATATTTT TRBJ1-3 NA TRBV6-5 NA
CASSQRGGQDEQFF TGTGCCAGCAGTCAGCGGGGGGGCCAGGATGAGCAGTTCTTC TRBJ2-1 NA TRBV27 TRBD2
CASSFNTPRVPGNSPLHF TGCGCCAGCAGTTTTAATACTCCGAGGGTACCCGGGAATTCACCCCTCCACTTT TRBJ1-6 once TRBV10-1 NA
CASSRFVSGPYQETQYF TGTGCCAGCAGCCGCTTCGTCAGCGGACCTTACCAAGAGACCCAGTACTTC TRBJ2-5 NA TRBV7-9 NA
CASSPGGGGSYEQYF TGTGCCAGCAGCCCCGGGGGCGGGGGTTCCTACGAGCAGTACTTC TRBJ2-7 once TRBV7-2 NA
CASSSPQLTEAFF TGTGCCAGCAGCTCACCGCAACTCACTGAAGCTTTCTTT TRBJ1-1 many TRBV7-3 NA
CASTNLAGVYNEQFF TGTGCCAGCACTAACTTAGCGGGAGTATACAATGAGCAGTTCTTC TRBJ2-1 NA TRBV27 TRBD2
CASSPRTGRETQYF TGTGCCAGCAGTCCCCGGACAGGGCGGGAGACCCAGTACTTC TRBJ2-5 NA TRBV6-5 TRBD1
CASSPRGGLTEAFF TGTGCCAGCAGTCCCCGGGGGGGTCTCACTGAAGCTTTCTTT TRBJ1-1 NA TRBV28 NA
CASSSIPNYGYTF TGTGCCAGCAGTTCAATTCCTAACTATGGCTACACCTTC TRBJ1-2 NA TRBV12-3/TRBV12-4 NA
CSVKSRAGDTQYF TGCAGCGTCAAGTCCCGGGCGGGGGATACGCAGTATTTT TRBJ2-3 NA TRBV29-1 NA
CASGGQGRTEAFF TGTGCCAGCGGCGGACAGGGTCGGACTGAAGCTTTCTTT TRBJ1-1 NA TRBV7-9 TRBD1
CAGGRGANTEAFF TGTGCCGGAGGGAGGGGGGCGAACACTGAAGCTTTCTTT TRBJ1-1 NA TRBV11-2 NA
CASSSGGFQPQHF TGTGCCAGCAGTTCAGGGGGCTTTCAGCCCCAGCATTTT TRBJ1-5 NA TRBV12-3/TRBV12-4 TRBD1
CASSLGGDTGELFF TGTGCCAGCAGTTTAGGAGGGGACACCGGGGAGCTGTTTTTT TRBJ2-2 NA TRBV28 NA
CASSSNPGQGGGYTF TGTGCCAGTAGTTCGAATCCGGGACAGGGAGGAGGCTACACCTTC TRBJ1-2 NA TRBV19 TRBD1
CASSLGTEAFF TGTGCCAGCAGTCTCGGGACAGAAGCTTTCTTT TRBJ1-1 many TRBV12-3/TRBV12-4 NA
CATGNSNYGYTF TGTGCCACCGGGAACTCTAACTATGGCTACACCTTC TRBJ1-2 NA TRBV28 NA
CASSQGRNRGYGYTF TGCGCCAGCAGCCAAGGGCGGAACAGGGGCTATGGCTACACCTTC TRBJ1-2 NA TRBV4-1 TRBD1
CASRNRPGQGGGELFF TGTGCCAGCAGGAACCGACCGGGACAGGGAGGCGGGGAGCTGTTTTTT TRBJ2-2 NA TRBV9 TRBD1
CASSQAPGGVGNTIYF TGTGCCAGCAGCCAAGCCCCTGGCGGGGTTGGAAACACCATATATTTT TRBJ1-3 NA TRBV3-1/TRBV3-2 NA
CASSEYSGWTERTYTF TGTGCCAGCAGTGAATACTCCGGCTGGACAGAGAGGACCTACACCTTC TRBJ1-2 NA TRBV6-1 NA
CASSLIGARADNSPLHF TGCGCCAGCAGCTTGATAGGGGCTCGGGCTGATAATTCACCCCTCCACTTT TRBJ1-6 NA TRBV5-1 NA
CASSLAGDRDQETQYF TGTGCCAGCAGCTTGGCAGGGGACAGAGATCAAGAGACCCAGTACTTC TRBJ2-5 NA TRBV7-2 TRBD1
CASSQDAGRYSPLHF TGTGCCAGCAGCCAAGATGCAGGGCGTTATTCACCCCTCCACTTT TRBJ1-6 NA TRBV4-2 NA
CASSIREGTGEKLFF TGTGCCAGTAGTATAAGGGAGGGGACAGGCGAAAAACTGTTTTTT TRBJ1-4 NA TRBV19 TRBD1
CASMSVGETQYF TGTGCCAGCATGTCCGTCGGAGAGACCCAGTACTTC TRBJ2-5 once TRBV7-2 NA
CAISEGIYEQYF TGTGCCATCAGTGAGGGCATCTACGAGCAGTACTTC TRBJ2-7 NA TRBV10-3 NA
CASSRLDSFPHEQYF TGTGCCAGCAGCCGACTAGACAGTTTCCCCCACGAGCAGTACTTC TRBJ2-7 NA TRBV28 NA
CAVRGTSDKDYNEQFF TGTGCCGTCAGGGGGACATCTGACAAAGATTACAATGAGCAGTTCTTC TRBJ2-1 NA TRBV10-3 TRBD1
CASSFPPGGYTF TGTGCCAGCAGCTTCCCACCCGGTGGCTACACCTTC TRBJ1-2 NA TRBV5-5 NA
CASSLLQEIYEQYF TGTGCCAGCAGTTTATTACAGGAGATTTACGAGCAGTACTTC TRBJ2-7 NA TRBV28 NA
CASSLQGGNEQYF TGTGCCAGCAGTTTGCAGGGGGGAAACGAGCAGTACTTC TRBJ2-7 NA TRBV6-6 NA
CASSLASGTGVGTQYF TGTGCCAGCAGCTTAGCCTCCGGGACAGGGGTTGGGACCCAGTACTTC TRBJ2-5 NA TRBV7-3 TRBD1